This T cell receptor (beta chain) was captured by sequencing in a study of shared clonotypes between healthy human individuals (TCRdb year 2020). About the full investigation: Two women and a few men aged 18 to 49 years were included in the cohort. Per donor, three plates each were used for CD4 naive and CD4 memory, two for CD8 naive, and one for CD8 memory. To estimate repertoire size and how much clonotypes are shared between individuals, the study performed deep sequencing of blood TCR repertoires from a handful of healthy adults. Libraries were prepared and TCR repertoires were sequenced by different laboratories using diverse techniques, in order to increase sequencing depth and limit assay-specific biases. Each donor's leukapheresis produced roughly between roughly 0.85 and 9 billion PBMCs. What the authors observed across the whole study: Compared with non-shared clonotypes, clonotypes shared by all four sorted-subset donors had higher generation probabilities. The small number of donors limited the genetic and exposure-history diversity represented. Across a handful of donors, roughly 5.1% of naive CD4, roughly 3.4% of naive CD8, roughly 2.2% of memory CD4, and roughly 0.41% of memory CD8 clonotypes were shared. Pairwise subsampling led to the expectation that sequencing depth would affect the degree of clonotype sharing among donors. Sampling was limited to blood, and TCR repertoires in tissue likely differ from TCR repertoires in blood. Incomplete sequencing was indicated by rarefaction of sorted-subset datasets, despite the large sequencing depth. Naive subsets generally had larger estimated clonotype richness than memory subsets.

Using the deep immunoSEQ assay, TCR CDR3 regions were amplified from genomic DNA by multiplex PCR. For each cell subset, the extracted genomic DNA was distributed evenly across all wells of several immunoSEQ 96-well plates, and each plate served as one replicate. For sorted subsets, approximately 200 ng of genomic DNA, equivalent to around 29,000 T cell genomes, went into each replicate PCR. Purified libraries were quantified with a Qubit 3.0 fluorometer, sized on a Bioanalyzer 2100, and re-quantified with the KAPA Library Quantification kit. Every immunoSEQ 96-well plate was sequenced on a dedicated single-read 150-cycle Illumina NextSeq 550 flow cell. The study's own analysis went as follows. Because only junctional sequences without quality scores were contained in the immunoSEQ output, filtering matching that applied to full-length reads could not be performed. Sequences were annotated with PyIR, a Python wrapper for IgBLAST v1.9, and V/J genes and CDR3 were assigned using IMGT germline references. Reads were removed for weak V/J assignments (E-value above 1e-6), missing CDR3, stop codons, out-of-frame junctions, or ambiguous translated residues. V3J clonotypes were defined as sequences sharing the same inferred V gene, J gene, and CDR3 amino acid sequence. Percentage overlap between repertoires was calculated by dividing the number of shared unique clonotypes by the size of the smaller repertoire. Repertoire richness was assessed with RTK rarefaction, the Chao1 estimator, and Recon v2.1 estimates of unobserved clonotypes. For all TCRbeta clonotypes obtained by the gDNA method from four donors, generation probabilities were computed with OLGA. TCRdb's version of the immuneACCESS table is confined to in-frame rearrangements and falls short of the full clone set. An unresolved V gene accounts for under half of the shortfall where checked; the remainder is of unknown origin. The V and J calls and clone size are taken from that table; D and trimming were inferred from the DNA. The sample table contains 2 million to 2.5 million clones; only one count was recorded for 92% of them. Of the sample, 0.37% is held by the ten largest clones.

Healthy HIV-negative adults with no recently reported acute infections or vaccinations were included as donors. Every donor was a Caucasian adult residing in Nashville, Tennessee, USA. CD4+ T cells were enriched by magnetic negative selection, after which naive cells were positively selected on CD45RA and the negative fraction was taken as the memory subset. Blood was collected by leukapheresis, and PBMCs were isolated by Ficoll-Histopaque density gradient centrifugation and then cryopreserved in liquid nitrogen vapor phase. Purity and quantity of every magnetically sorted T cell population were checked by analytical flow cytometry. Genomic DNA was isolated from each sorted fraction and quantified by UV absorbance on a Nanodrop 2000c. Regarding this clone: Its antigen specificity is not known. No much larger clone exists at a distance of one base, and base qualities are not known.

From cysteine to phenylalanine, the CDR3 is 15 amino acids long. Only CDR3 DNA remains: 45 bases, in frame from the first base. Compared with germline, V lacks 4 bases and J lacks 6 bases; bases without a gene match: 7. For CDR1 and CDR2, the germline V gene lists SGHTA and FQGNSA. The sequenced sample was naive CD4+ T cells from PBMCs. Per the publication, the cell subset or site label means: CD45RA+ positively selected. The chain couples TRBV7-2 to TRBJ2-1; 9 central bases correspond to TRBD2. The sequence derives from a young man in good health. Some clones in this sample may be carry-over from other donors' samples. The DNA is as follows: TGTGCCAGCAGCTACGGGACTAGCTGGGCCAATGAGCAGTTCTTC. Translated, this is CASSYGTSWANEQFF.